One and the same sample provided the 10 T cell receptor beta chains below, sequenced in a study of blood T cell repertoires in COVID-19. TCRdb's copy holds only in-frame clones and misses some; the assay was immunoSEQ multiplex PCR. In the table there are 270,000 or so clones, around 86% of which are singletons. The sequenced material came from PBMCs or T cells enriched from blood (not recorded which). The receptors originated from a young woman who had recovered from COVID-19.

V gene TRBV11-2 combines with J gene TRBJ2-7; D uncertain. This CDR3 has 14 residues. V was cut by 3 bases and J by 2 bases, with 11 bases left in between. Germline CDR1 SGHAT, CDR2 FQNNGV. The CDR3 DNA follows: TGTGCCAGCAGCTTCTTTTGGCTCCCCTACGAGCAGTACTTC. It codes for CASSFFWLPYEQYF.

The CDR3 reads CASVAGYNSPLHF. CDR3 nucleotides: TGTGCCAGCGTCGCGGGCTATAATTCACCCCTCCACTTT. V is TRBV7-9 and J is TRBJ1-6; no clear D. CDR3 length equals 13 residues. Trimming cost V 8 bases and J 3 bases, with 8 bases left between them. The germline CDR1 and CDR2 sequences are SEHNR and FQNEAQ (reference sequence). Together with reference TRBV7-9 and TRBJ1-6, the CDR3 gives the full variable domain: DTGVSQNPRHKITKRGQNVTFRCDPISEHNRLYWYRQTLGQGPEFLTYFQNEAQLEKSRLLSDRFSAERPKGSFSTLEIQRTEQGDSAMYLCASVAGYNSPLHFGNGTRLTVT.

The chain is built from TRBV3-1 (or the pseudogene TRBV3-2) and TRBJ2-5; 10 positions match TRBD2. The V gene's germline CDR1 is LGHDT and CDR2 YNNKEL (reference sequence). The ends lost 4 bases at V and 4 bases at J; junction bases unmatched: 12. CDR3 length: 17 residues. The CDR3 reads CASSPEIAGGSGETQYF. CDR3 coding DNA: TGTGCCAGCAGCCCTGAAATAGCGGGGGGCTCGGGAGAGACCCAGTACTTC.

This clone was detected once. The genes are TRBV27 and TRBJ2-1; 8 nucleotides line up with TRBD1. J was trimmed by 6 bases and V by 5 bases; bases with no gene match: 6. The CDR3 extends over 14 amino acids. Per the germline V gene, CDR1 is MNHEY and CDR2 is SMNVEV (reference sequence). The CDR3 spells CASSNGQGFNEQFF. Written as DNA, the CDR3 is TGTGCCAGCAGTAACGGACAGGGTTTCAATGAGCAGTTCTTC.

This clone appeared a few times. J is TRBJ2-2 and V is TRBV9, with D tentatively TRBD1 (5 bases). Looked up from germline, CDR1 is SGDLS and CDR2 is YYNGEE. Deletions cut 2 bases from V and 1 base from J, with 15 bases between. There are 17 residues in the CDR3. This CDR3 is CASSVDISGLNTGELFF. The CDR3 DNA sequence: TGTGCCAGCAGCGTGGATATCTCAGGGTTGAACACCGGGGAGCTGTTTTTT.

The chain combines TRBV3-1 (or the pseudogene TRBV3-2) with TRBJ2-1, with D maybe TRBD1 (6 bases). Trimming pared 0 bases from V and 3 bases from J, leaving 9 bases between. Germline assignment: CDR1 LGHDT and CDR2 YNNKEL (reference sequence). This CDR3 spans 15 amino acids. Here the CDR3 reads CASSQEGQLYNEQFF. In DNA form, the CDR3 reads TGTGCCAGCAGCCAAGAAGGACAGCTCTACAATGAGCAGTTCTTC.

The chain is built from TRBV25-1 and TRBJ2-5; 10 positions agree with TRBD2. CDR1 MGHDK and CDR2 SYGVNS come from the germline V gene. This CDR3 contains 15 residues. The V gene end was trimmed by 2 bases and the J gene end by 7 bases; junction bases not matched to a gene: 7. The CDR3 reads CASSERASGRGTQYF. CDR3 nucleotide sequence: TGTGCCAGCAGTGAACGGGCTAGCGGGAGAGGGACCCAGTACTTC.

The table lists this clone with a count of one. The J gene is TRBJ2-1, the V gene TRBV3-1 (or the pseudogene TRBV3-2); weak D call: TRBD2 (5 bases). Germline V lookup: CDR1 LGHDT, CDR2 YNNKEL (reference sequence). The CDR3 loop spans 12 amino acids. The germline V and J ends were trimmed by 0 bases and 11 bases, with 8 bases remaining between them. CDR3 in DNA: TGTGCCAGCAGCCAAGATTCGGGGAAGCAGTTCTTC. Its protein product is CASSQDSGKQFF.

This clone was seen many times. The genes are TRBV27 and TRBJ1-2; 10 positions agree with TRBD1. The CDR3 covers 14 residues. With 6 bases clipped from V and 4 bases from J, the junction kept 5 bases outside the gene matches. Germline assignment: CDR1 MNHEY and CDR2 SMNVEV (reference sequence). The CDR3: CASRLTGGSYGYTF. Written as DNA, the CDR3 is TGTGCCAGCAGACTGACAGGGGGCAGCTATGGCTACACCTTC.

Here the CDR3 DNA reads TGTGCCAGCAGTTTTAACGAGTATAGCAATCAGCCCCAGCATTTT. Its translation is CASSFNEYSNQPQHF. This chain links TRBV28 with TRBJ1-5; D call uncertain. The CDR3 runs 15 residues. V was shortened by 3 bases and J by 0 bases, with 9 bases between the two germline ends. The germline V gene encodes CDR1 MDHEN and CDR2 SYDVKM.